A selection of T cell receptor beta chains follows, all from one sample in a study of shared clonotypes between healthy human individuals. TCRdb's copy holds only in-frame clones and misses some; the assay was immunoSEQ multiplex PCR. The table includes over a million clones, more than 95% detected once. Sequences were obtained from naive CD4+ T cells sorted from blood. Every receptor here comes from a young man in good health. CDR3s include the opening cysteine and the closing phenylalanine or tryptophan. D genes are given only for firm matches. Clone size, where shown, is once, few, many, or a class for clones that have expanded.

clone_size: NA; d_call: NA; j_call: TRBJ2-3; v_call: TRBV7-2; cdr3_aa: CASSLGSGTLTDTQYF; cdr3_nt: TGTGCCAGCAGCTTAGGTTCTGGGACTCTCACAGATACGCAGTATTTT
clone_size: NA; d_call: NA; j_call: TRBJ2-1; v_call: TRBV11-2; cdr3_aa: CASSLLAGSSYNEQFF; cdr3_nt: TGTGCCAGCAGCTTACTAGCTGGGAGCTCCTACAATGAGCAGTTCTTC
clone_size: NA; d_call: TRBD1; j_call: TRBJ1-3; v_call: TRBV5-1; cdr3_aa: CASSPTGVGNTIYF; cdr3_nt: TGCGCCAGCAGCCCGACAGGGGTTGGAAACACCATATATTTT
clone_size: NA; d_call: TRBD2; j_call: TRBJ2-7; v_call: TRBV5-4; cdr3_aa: CASSRAEAGAYEQYF; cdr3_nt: TGTGCCAGCAGCCGAGCCGAAGCGGGGGCCTACGAGCAGTACTTC
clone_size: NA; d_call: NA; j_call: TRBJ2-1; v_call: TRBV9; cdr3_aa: CASSVSLGGNEQFF; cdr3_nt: TGTGCCAGCAGCGTATCTCTCGGAGGTAATGAGCAGTTCTTC
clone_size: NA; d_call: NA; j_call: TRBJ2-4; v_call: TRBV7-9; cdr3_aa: CASSLRAGPFAKNIQYF; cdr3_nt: TGTGCCAGCAGCTTAAGGGCAGGACCCTTTGCCAAAAACATTCAGTACTTC
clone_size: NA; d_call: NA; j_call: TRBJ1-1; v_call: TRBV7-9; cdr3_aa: CASSHRDRANTEAFF; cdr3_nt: TGTGCCAGCAGCCATAGGGACCGGGCCAACACTGAAGCTTTCTTT
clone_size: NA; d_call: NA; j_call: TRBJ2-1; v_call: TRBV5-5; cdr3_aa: CASSRTDHPDNEQFF; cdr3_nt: TGTGCCAGCAGCCGAACGGACCACCCAGACAATGAGCAGTTCTTC
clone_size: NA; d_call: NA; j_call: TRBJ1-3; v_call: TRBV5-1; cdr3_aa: CASSLERHSGNTIYF; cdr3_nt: TGCGCCAGCAGCTTGGAACGGCACTCTGGAAACACCATATATTTT
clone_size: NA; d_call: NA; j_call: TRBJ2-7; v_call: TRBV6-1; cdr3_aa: CASSEAPGALFEQYF; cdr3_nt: TGTGCCAGCAGTGAAGCGCCAGGGGCACTGTTCGAGCAGTACTTC
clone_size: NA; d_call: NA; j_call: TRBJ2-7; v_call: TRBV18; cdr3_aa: CASSPPPGERQYEQYF; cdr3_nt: TGTGCCAGCTCACCACCGCCAGGGGAGCGACAATACGAGCAGTACTTC
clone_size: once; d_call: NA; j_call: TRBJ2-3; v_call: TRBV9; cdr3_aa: CASSVGVVPDTQYF; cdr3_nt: TGTGCCAGCAGCGTAGGAGTTGTACCCGATACGCAGTATTTT
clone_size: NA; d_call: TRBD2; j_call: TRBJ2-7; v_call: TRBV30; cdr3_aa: CAWSPAGGFEQYF; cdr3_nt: TGTGCCTGGAGCCCTGCGGGAGGCTTCGAGCAGTACTTC
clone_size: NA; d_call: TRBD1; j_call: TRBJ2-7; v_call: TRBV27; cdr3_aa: CASSLKGQGSYEQYF; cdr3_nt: TGTGCCAGCAGTTTAAAGGGACAGGGCTCCTACGAGCAGTACTTC
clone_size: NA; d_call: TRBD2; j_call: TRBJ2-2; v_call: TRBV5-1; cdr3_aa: CASGYSGRGTGELFF; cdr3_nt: TGCGCCAGCGGATATAGCGGGAGAGGTACCGGGGAGCTGTTTTTT
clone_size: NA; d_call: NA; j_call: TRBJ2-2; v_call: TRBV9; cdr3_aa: CASSVAGELFF; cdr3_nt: TGTGCCAGCAGCGTCGCCGGGGAGCTGTTTTTT
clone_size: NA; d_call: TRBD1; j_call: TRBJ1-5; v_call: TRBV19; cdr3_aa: CASSTIQGADQPQHF; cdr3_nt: TGTGCCAGTAGTACAATACAGGGGGCGGATCAGCCCCAGCATTTT